The 21 T cell receptor beta chains given below trace back to one sample, sequenced in a study of blood T cell repertoires in COVID-19 (dated by TCRdb to the early 2020s). Library generation was performed with the immunoSEQ multiplex PCR assay. Entries here come from immuneACCESS through TCRdb and include only in-frame sequences with V and J called. Some clones fail to appear in such tables; in the studies checked, an unresolved V gene covers under half of the shortfall, and the cause of the remainder is unknown. This sample is represented by 120,000 or so clones; around 83% of them were singletons. The ten largest clones add up to roughly 15% of the sample. The sequenced sample was peripheral blood. These receptors were obtained from a woman between 45 and 60 years old with acute or convalescent COVID-19.

The CDR3 reads CASSPSRVDTGELFF. CDR3 sequence (DNA): TGTGCCAGCTCACCCTCGAGAGTGGACACCGGGGAGCTGTTTTTT. The gene calls are TRBV18 and TRBJ2-2; D not resolved. This CDR3 contains 15 residues. Germline V gene data show CDR1 as KGHSH and CDR2 as LQKENI. Trimming pared 3 bases from V and 3 bases from J, leaving 11 bases between.

V is TRBV7-2 and J is TRBJ2-7; 8 bases are shared with TRBD1. CDR1 and CDR2 from the germline V gene are SGHTA and FQGNSA. CDR3 size: 15 residues. V gave up 1 base and J gave up 4 bases; unmatched junction bases: 6. The CDR3 reads CASSLEQGAVYEQYF. The CDR3 nucleotides are TGTGCCAGCAGCTTAGAGCAGGGGGCGGTTTACGAGCAGTACTTC.

This sequence joins TRBV5-4 and TRBJ2-2, with 8 bases aligning to TRBD2. V dropped 4 bases and J dropped 4; count of bases not matched to a gene: 3. This CDR3 has 14 amino acids. Germline values: CDR1 SGHNT, CDR2 YYREEE (reference sequence). The CDR3 here is CASSPAGGTGELFF. The CDR3 DNA is TGTGCCAGCAGCCCGGCGGGGGGCACCGGGGAGCTGTTTTTT.

This clone was seen more than once but under ten times. This chain uses TRBV2 with TRBJ1-1; D gene ambiguous. Germline V gene lookup returns CDR1 SNHLY and CDR2 FYNNEI. This CDR3 is 13 amino acids long. Trimming shortened V by 7 bases and J by 1 base, and 10 bases separated the two germline ends. CDR3 loop: CASMGERNTEAFF. The CDR3 region has the DNA TGTGCCAGCATGGGCGAACGGAACACTGAAGCTTTCTTT. The full variable domain, in which reference TRBV2 and TRBJ1-1 provide the parts outside the CDR3, is EPEVTQTPSHQVTQMGQEVILRCVPISNHLYFYWYRQILGQKVEFLVSFYNNEISEKSEIFDDQFSVERPDGSNFTLKIRSTKLEDSAMYFCASMGERNTEAFFGQGTRLTVV.

The CDR3 sequence: CASRTGGEQYF. As DNA, the CDR3 is TGTGCCAGCAGGACCGGGGGTGAGCAGTATTTT. The chain uses TRBV6-5 and TRBJ2-3, with D perhaps TRBD2 (6 bases). Trimming shortened V by 6 bases and J by 11 bases, and 12 bases separated the two germline ends. The CDR3 covers 11 residues. Germline-derived CDR1 and CDR2 are MNHEY and SVGAGI.

This chain joins TRBV6-5 and TRBJ1-2; TRBD1 matches 9 bases. Germline loops: CDR1 MNHEY, CDR2 SVGAGI. V gave up 2 bases and J gave up 4 bases; unmatched junction bases: 8. This CDR3 spans 16 amino acids. CDR3 sequence (DNA): TGTGCCAGCAGTTACGAATCGGGACAGGGAGCCTATGGCTACACCTTC. Its translation is CASSYESGQGAYGYTF.

The J gene is TRBJ2-3, the V gene TRBV12-5, with TRBD2 matching over 8 bases. The CDR3 consists of 16 residues. V shed 4 bases, J shed 0 bases, and the junction held 6 bases outside the gene matches. Germline CDR1 reads LGHNT; CDR2 reads FRNRAP. In nucleotides, the CDR3 is TGTGCTAGTGGTTCCGGGACTAGAGGGAGCACAGATACGCAGTATTTT. This gives the protein CASGSGTRGSTDTQYF.

The CDR3 DNA reads as TGTGCCAGCGCGAACATCCGGACTGTTTACGAGCAGTACTTC. The encoded protein is CASANIRTVYEQYF. The rearrangement uses TRBV5-5 and TRBJ2-7; maybe TRBD2 (5 bases). The CDR3 has 14 residues. V lost 7 bases and J 4 bases, leaving 18 bases between the germline ends. Germline CDR1 SGHKS, CDR2 YYEKEE (reference sequence).

The chain recombines TRBV6-6 with TRBJ1-4; D remains ambiguous. Trimming removed 5 bases at V and 0 bases at J, with 7 bases between. Per germline, CDR1 MNHNY and CDR2 SVGAGI (reference sequence). This CDR3 contains 14 residues. Written as DNA, the CDR3 is TGTGCCAGCAGTAAAGCTGCAACTAATGAAAAACTGTTTTTT. Translating it yields CASSKAATNEKLFF.

A remark on this clone: The same CDR3 also results from other DNA sequences found in this sample. The chain recombines TRBV10-2 with TRBJ2-3; 9 bases map to TRBD2. Germline V gene data show CDR1 as WSHSY and CDR2 as SAAADI. J was trimmed by 0 bases and V by 5 bases; bases with no gene match: 0. The CDR3 covers 14 residues. The CDR3 DNA reads as TGCGCCAGCAGTCTAGCGGGGAGCACAGATACGCAGTATTTT. Amino acids: CASSLAGSTDTQYF.

This rearrangement joins TRBV2 to TRBJ1-2, with TRBD1 matching 10 bases. V trimming: 8 bases; J trimming: 8 bases; junction bases outside the gene matches: 14. The CDR3 is 15 residues long. CDR1 and CDR2 (germline): SNHLY, FYNNEI. DNA for the CDR3: TGTGCCAGCTGTCATATGACAGGGGGCGCGGGGGGCTACACCTTC. It translates to CASCHMTGGAGGYTF.

This clone was detected only a few times. The chain is built from TRBV5-3 and TRBJ1-3; 8 bases align to TRBD1. TRBV5-3 is an open reading frame whose function is uncertain. Trimming at V came to 4 bases and at J to 4 bases, leaving 7 bases not matched to a gene. The CDR3 loop spans 15 amino acids. This CDR3 reads CARSPTGENGNTIYF. CDR3 coding DNA: TGTGCCAGAAGCCCGACAGGGGAAAACGGAAACACCATATATTTT.

This clone has just a few counts. V is TRBV30 and J is TRBJ1-4; D is uncertain. The ends were cut back, 1 base at V and 10 bases at J, with 10 bases in the middle. Per germline, CDR1 GTSNPN and CDR2 SVGIG (reference sequence). This CDR3 spans 12 amino acids. CDR3 in DNA: TGTGCCTGGAGTGACCCTCGGGGAAAACTGTTTTTT. Amino acids: CAWSDPRGKLFF.

V usage is TRBV2 and J usage is TRBJ1-5; no firm D call. The V and J ends lost 6 bases and 2 bases respectively, with 8 bases between them. CDR3 length: 13 amino acids. Germline values: CDR1 SNHLY, CDR2 FYNNEI. The CDR3, as DNA: TGTGCCAGCAGCCGGCGGGGCAATCAGCCCCAGCATTTT. This encodes CASSRRGNQPQHF.

The CDR3 region has the DNA TGTGCCAGCACCCTGGAAGGGACAGGGGCCTACAATGAGCAGTTCTTC. Translated, it gives CASTLEGTGAYNEQFF. The gene calls are TRBV2 and TRBJ2-1; 10 bases agree with TRBD1. V shed 7 bases and J 2 bases; nucleotides not matched to a gene: 8. Germline assignment: CDR1 SNHLY and CDR2 FYNNEI. This CDR3 is 16 amino acids long.

The gene calls are TRBV29-1 and TRBJ1-2, with D maybe TRBD1 (6 bases). V gave up 1 base and J gave up 0 bases, with 27 bases separating them. The CDR3 runs to 20 residues. Germline assignment: CDR1 SQVTM and CDR2 ANQGSEA. The CDR3 loop reads CSVEVLQGYRARGTNYGYTF. The CDR3 DNA is TGCAGCGTTGAAGTCCTTCAAGGGTACAGGGCGAGGGGAACTAACTATGGCTACACCTTC.

For this clone: One junction end disagrees with the germline gene, perhaps due to a read error. V is TRBV2 and J is TRBJ1-1; 8 bases fit TRBD1. Germline lookup yields CDR1 SNHLY and CDR2 FYNNEI. The CDR3 is 14 amino acids. The CDR3 nucleotides read TGTGCCAGCAGATACACAGGGGGTACCACTGTAGCTTTCTTT. Amino acid sequence: CASRYTGGTTVAFF.

The genes are TRBV7-8 and TRBJ2-7; 7 bases align to TRBD2. Germline V CDR1 and CDR2: SGHVS, FQNEAQ. After removal of 2 bases from V and 4 bases from J, the junction contained 5 bases not matched to a gene. The length of the CDR3 is 14 residues. The CDR3 region has the DNA TGTGCCAGCAGCTTACAGGGAGGGAGGTACGAGCAGTACTTC. Translation gives CASSLQGGRYEQYF.

The chain carries TRBV29-1 and TRBJ1-6; D is unresolved. Per the germline V gene, CDR1 is SQVTM and CDR2 is ANQGSEA. The CDR3 is 15 amino acids. V was pared by 7 bases and J by 0 bases, with 13 bases between. The CDR3 DNA follows: TGCAGCGCCCCCGGAGTAAGCTCCTATAATTCACCCCTCCACTTT. Residues: CSAPGVSSYNSPLHF.

The chain carries TRBV5-1 and TRBJ2-3; no definite D call. The CDR3 runs to 15 residues. V lost 0 bases and J 0 bases, leaving 8 bases between the germline ends. The V gene's germline CDR1 is SGHRS and CDR2 YFSETQ. The CDR3 region has the DNA TGCGCCAGCAGCTTGGTGGCTTCTAGCACAGATACGCAGTATTTT. Encoded protein: CASSLVASSTDTQYF.

The V gene is TRBV19, the J gene TRBJ2-7; tentative D call: TRBD2 (6 bases). From germline, CDR1 is LNHDA and CDR2 SQIVND (reference sequence). The CDR3 loop spans 15 amino acids. V lost 7 bases and J 7 bases, leaving 23 bases between the germline ends. The CDR3 spells CASTPAGRLTGEQYF. CDR3 sequence (DNA): TGTGCCAGTACCCCGGCGGGGAGACTCACGGGGGAGCAGTACTTC.